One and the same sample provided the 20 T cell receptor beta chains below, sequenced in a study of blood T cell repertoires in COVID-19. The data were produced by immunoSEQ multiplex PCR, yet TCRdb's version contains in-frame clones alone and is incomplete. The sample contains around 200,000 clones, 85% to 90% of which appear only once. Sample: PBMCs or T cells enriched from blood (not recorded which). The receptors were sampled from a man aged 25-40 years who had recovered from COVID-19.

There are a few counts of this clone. The CDR3 protein is CASSPRQGGYGYTF. In DNA form, the CDR3 reads TGTGCCAGCAGCCCCAGACAGGGAGGCTATGGCTACACCTTC. The J gene is TRBJ1-2, the V gene TRBV3-1 (or the pseudogene TRBV3-2); 7 bases map to TRBD1. CDR1 LGHDT and CDR2 YNNKEL come from the germline V gene (reference sequence). Trimming cost V 4 bases and J 4 bases; bases outside gene matches: 6. CDR3 length: 14 residues.

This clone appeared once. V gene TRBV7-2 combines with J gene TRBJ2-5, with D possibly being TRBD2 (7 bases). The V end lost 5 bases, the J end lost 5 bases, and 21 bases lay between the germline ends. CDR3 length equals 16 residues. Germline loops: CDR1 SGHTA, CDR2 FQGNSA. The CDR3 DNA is TGTGCCAGCAGCCCACGTGGGCGGGGGCATGAGGAGACCCAGTACTTC. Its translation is CASSPRGRGHEETQYF.

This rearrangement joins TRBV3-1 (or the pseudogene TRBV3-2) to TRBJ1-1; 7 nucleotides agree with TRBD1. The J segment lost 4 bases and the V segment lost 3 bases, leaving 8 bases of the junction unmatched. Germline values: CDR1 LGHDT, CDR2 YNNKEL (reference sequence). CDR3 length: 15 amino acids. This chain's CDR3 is CASSQGRGRSTEAFF. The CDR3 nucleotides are TGTGCCAGCAGCCAGGGTAGGGGGCGTAGCACTGAAGCTTTCTTT.

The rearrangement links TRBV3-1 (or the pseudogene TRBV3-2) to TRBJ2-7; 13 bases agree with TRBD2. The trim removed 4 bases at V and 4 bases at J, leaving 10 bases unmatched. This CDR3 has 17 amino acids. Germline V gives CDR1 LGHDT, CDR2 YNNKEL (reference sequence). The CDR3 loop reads CASSPGLAGDIGYEQYF. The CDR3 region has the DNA TGTGCCAGCAGCCCTGGACTAGCGGGAGATATCGGGTACGAGCAGTACTTC.

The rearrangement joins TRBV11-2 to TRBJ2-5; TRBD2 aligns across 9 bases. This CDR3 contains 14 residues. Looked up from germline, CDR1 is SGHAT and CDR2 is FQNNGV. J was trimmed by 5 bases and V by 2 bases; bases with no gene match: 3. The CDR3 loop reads CASSLLAGRETQYF. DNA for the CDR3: TGTGCCAGCAGCTTACTAGCGGGAAGGGAGACCCAGTACTTC.

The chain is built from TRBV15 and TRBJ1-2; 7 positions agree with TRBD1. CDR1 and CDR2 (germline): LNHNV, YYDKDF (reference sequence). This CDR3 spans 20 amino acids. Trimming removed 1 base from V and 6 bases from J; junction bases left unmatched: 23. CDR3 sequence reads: CATSRGGSGQARSGADGYTF. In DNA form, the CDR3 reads TGTGCCACCAGCAGAGGGGGGTCAGGACAGGCCCGCTCGGGTGCGGATGGCTACACCTTC. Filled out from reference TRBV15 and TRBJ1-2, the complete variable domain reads DAMVIQNPRYQVTQFGKPVTLSCSQTLNHNVMYWYQQKSSQAPKLLFHYYDKDFNNEADTPDNFQSRRPNTSFCFLDIRSPGLGDTAMYLCATSRGGSGQARSGADGYTFGSGTRLTVV.

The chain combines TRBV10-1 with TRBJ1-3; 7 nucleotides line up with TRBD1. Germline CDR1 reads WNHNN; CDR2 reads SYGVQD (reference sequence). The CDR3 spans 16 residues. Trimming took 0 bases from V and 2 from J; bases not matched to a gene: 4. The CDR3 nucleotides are TGCGCCAGCAGTGAGTCGACCGGGACAGCTGGAAACACCATATATTTT. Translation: CASSESTGTAGNTIYF.

CDR3 nucleotide sequence: TGCGCCAGCAGCTCGGGGGCTCTAGCGGGAGTCATAGATACGCAGTATTTT. It codes for CASSSGALAGVIDTQYF. V gene TRBV5-1 combines with J gene TRBJ2-3; TRBD2 matches at 10 bases. CDR3 length: 17 residues. Germline trimming cut 3 bases from V and 5 bases from J; bases unmatched to any gene: 12. The germline V gene encodes CDR1 SGHRS and CDR2 YFSETQ.

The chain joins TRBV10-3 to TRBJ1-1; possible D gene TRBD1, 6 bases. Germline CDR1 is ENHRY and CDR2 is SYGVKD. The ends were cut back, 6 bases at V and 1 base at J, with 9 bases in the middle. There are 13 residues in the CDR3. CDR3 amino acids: CAIRGGQNTEAFF. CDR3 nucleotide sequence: TGTGCCATCAGGGGGGGGCAGAACACTGAAGCTTTCTTT.

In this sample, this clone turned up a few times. CDR3 DNA: TGTGCCACCAGTGAGCCGGGGACAGGGCTTGATCAGCCCCAGCATTTT. The encoded protein is CATSEPGTGLDQPQHF. V gene TRBV24-1 combines with J gene TRBJ1-5; 9 bases fit TRBD1. V dropped 4 bases and J dropped 5; count of bases not matched to a gene: 8. The CDR3 consists of 16 residues. The germline V gene has CDR1 KGHDR and CDR2 SFDVKD.

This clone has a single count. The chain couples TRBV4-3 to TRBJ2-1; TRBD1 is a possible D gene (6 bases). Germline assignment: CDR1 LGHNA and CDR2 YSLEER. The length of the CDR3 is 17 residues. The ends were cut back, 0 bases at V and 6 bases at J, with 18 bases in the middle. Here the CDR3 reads CASSQDLEGGIFNEQFF. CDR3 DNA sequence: TGCGCCAGCAGCCAAGATCTGGAAGGGGGAATCTTCAATGAGCAGTTCTTC.

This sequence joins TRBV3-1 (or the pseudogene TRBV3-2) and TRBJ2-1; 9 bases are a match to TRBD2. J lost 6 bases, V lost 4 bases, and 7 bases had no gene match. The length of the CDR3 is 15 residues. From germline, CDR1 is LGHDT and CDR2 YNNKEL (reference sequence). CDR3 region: CASSPPGLAFNEQFF. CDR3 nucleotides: TGTGCCAGCAGCCCTCCGGGACTAGCCTTCAATGAGCAGTTCTTC.

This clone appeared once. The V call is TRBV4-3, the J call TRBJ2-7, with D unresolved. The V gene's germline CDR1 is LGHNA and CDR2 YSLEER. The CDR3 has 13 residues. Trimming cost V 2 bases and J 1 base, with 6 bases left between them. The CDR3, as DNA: TGCGCCAGCAGCCAACCGGGTTCCTACGAGCAGTACTTC. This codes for CASSQPGSYEQYF.

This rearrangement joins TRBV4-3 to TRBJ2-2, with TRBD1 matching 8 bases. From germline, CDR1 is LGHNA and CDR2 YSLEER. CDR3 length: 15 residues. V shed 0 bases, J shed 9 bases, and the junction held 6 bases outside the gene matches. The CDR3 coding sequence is TGCGCCAGCAGCCAAGATCAACAGGGGGTCAGGGAGCTGTTTTTT. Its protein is CASSQDQQGVRELFF.

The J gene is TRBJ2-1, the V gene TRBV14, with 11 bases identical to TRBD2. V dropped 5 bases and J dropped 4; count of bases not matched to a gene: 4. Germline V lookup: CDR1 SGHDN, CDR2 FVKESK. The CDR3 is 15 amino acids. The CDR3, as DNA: TGTGCCAGCAGCTCCGGGACTAGCGGTTACAATGAGCAGTTCTTC. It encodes CASSSGTSGYNEQFF. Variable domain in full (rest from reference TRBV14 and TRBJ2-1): EAGVTQFPSHSVIEKGQTVTLRCDPISGHDNLYWYRRVMGKEIKFLLHFVKESKQDESGMPNNRFLAERTGGTYSTLKVQPAELEDSGVYFCASSSGTSGYNEQFFGPGTRLTVL.

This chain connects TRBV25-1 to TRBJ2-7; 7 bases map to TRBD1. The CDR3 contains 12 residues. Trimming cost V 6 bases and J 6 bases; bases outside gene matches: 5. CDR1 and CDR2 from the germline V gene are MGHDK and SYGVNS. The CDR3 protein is CASSETGSEQYF. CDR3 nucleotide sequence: TGTGCCAGCAGCGAGACAGGGTCCGAGCAGTACTTC.

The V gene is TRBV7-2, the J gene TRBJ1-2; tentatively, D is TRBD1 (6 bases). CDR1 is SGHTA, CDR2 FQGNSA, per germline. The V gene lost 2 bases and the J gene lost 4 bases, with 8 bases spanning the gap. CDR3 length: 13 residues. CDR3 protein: CASSLIQGYGYTF. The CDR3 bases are TGTGCCAGCAGCTTAATACAGGGCTATGGCTACACCTTC.

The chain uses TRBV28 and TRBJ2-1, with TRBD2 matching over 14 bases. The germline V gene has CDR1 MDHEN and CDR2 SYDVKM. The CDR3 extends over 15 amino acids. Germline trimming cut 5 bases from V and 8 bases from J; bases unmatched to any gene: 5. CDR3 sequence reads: CASSPGTSGSDEQFF. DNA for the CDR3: TGTGCCAGCAGTCCCGGGACTAGCGGGAGCGATGAGCAGTTCTTC.

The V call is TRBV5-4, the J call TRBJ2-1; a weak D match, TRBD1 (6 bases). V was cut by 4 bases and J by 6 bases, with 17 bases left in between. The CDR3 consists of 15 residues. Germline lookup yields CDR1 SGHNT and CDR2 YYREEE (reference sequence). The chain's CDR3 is CASSHRTEIGNEQFF. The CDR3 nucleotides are TGTGCCAGCAGCCATCGGACAGAAATTGGCAATGAGCAGTTCTTC.

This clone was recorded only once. The CDR3 DNA sequence: TGTGCCAGCAGGACACAGGGGATTGGTGGCTACACCTTC. This codes for CASRTQGIGGYTF. The rearrangement uses TRBV6-5 and TRBJ1-2; 7 bases line up with TRBD1. Looked up from germline, CDR1 is MNHEY and CDR2 is SVGAGI. The J segment lost 7 bases and the V segment lost 6 bases, leaving 8 bases of the junction unmatched. This CDR3 comprises 13 residues.